This entry is about one T cell receptor beta chain. Trimming removed 10 bases at V and 6 bases at J, with 16 bases between. Germline V gene lookup returns CDR1 MNHEY and CDR2 SVGAGI. CDR3 length: 13 amino acids. This sample stems from a study of blood T cell repertoires in COVID-19. Study details: From the United States, Italy and Spain came samples of acute and convalescent COVID-19. Sources were T cells, B-cell-depleted T cells, or PBMCs; the material itself was cDNA or gDNA.

How the authors handled the data: Amplification of reference gene primers provided the estimated nucleated cell counts. This table comes from immunoSEQ multiplex PCR, and its TCRdb copy is limited to in-frame clones, with some not included. The DNA was the basis for D and trimming; V, J and clone size are from that table. The sample yields some 130,000 clones, around 79% seen once. Material: peripheral blood. The sequence came from a man between 60 and 75 years old with acute or convalescent COVID-19. The rearrangement joins TRBV6-5 to TRBJ1-3, with D hard to call. DNA of the CDR3: TGTGCCACCCTCGGCGGAGACCCAAACACCATATATTTT. Protein sequence: CATLGGDPNTIYF.